The 30 T cell receptor beta chains below all came from one sample that was sequenced in a study of shared T cell receptors in the human thymus. Only in-frame clones appear in the TCRdb table, and some are missing; sequencing was by immunoSEQ multiplex PCR. The sample gives under 850,000 clones, approximately 90% of which show up once; about 0.01% is in the top ten. The sample also formed part of further work on human thymus T cells.

The sample was thymocytes. The origin of the receptors is a boy less than two years old with a congenital heart defect.

The chain carries TRBV14 and TRBJ2-7; the D gene is possibly TRBD2 (6 bases). CDR3 length equals 16 residues. The V end was cut by 0 bases, the J end by 2 bases, with 14 bases between. CDR1 and CDR2 (germline): SGHDN, FVKESK. The CDR3 DNA reads as TGTGCCAGCAGCCAAGATCTGGAGGGCAAGGCCTACGAGCAGTACTTC. Encoded protein: CASSQDLEGKAYEQYF. Together with reference TRBV14 and TRBJ2-7, the CDR3 gives the full variable domain: EAGVTQFPSHSVIEKGQTVTLRCDPISGHDNLYWYRRVMGKEIKFLLHFVKESKQDESGMPNNRFLAERTGGTYSTLKVQPAELEDSGVYFCASSQDLEGKAYEQYFGPGTRLTVT.

The rearrangement links TRBV21-1 to TRBJ2-1; TRBD1 is the table's D call and was not checked against the DNA. TRBV21-1 is labeled a pseudogene. The CDR3 is 15 residues long. This CDR3 reads CASSTGQGARYEQFF. DNA of the CDR3: TGTGCCAGCAGCACGGGACAGGGGGCAAGATATGAGCAGTTCTTC.

The V and J genes are TRBV6-1 and TRBJ2-7; the match to TRBD2 covers 10 bases. The CDR3 is 16 amino acids. CDR1 MNHNS and CDR2 SASEGT come from the germline V gene. Losses at the gene ends were 2 bases for V and 3 bases for J; bases not matched to a gene: 7. The CDR3: CASSESRTSGDYEQYF. The CDR3 coding sequence is TGTGCCAGCAGTGAATCCCGGACTAGCGGCGACTACGAGCAGTACTTC.

The chain recombines TRBV6-4 with TRBJ2-2, with D perhaps matching TRBD2 (5 bases). The CDR3 consists of 18 residues. Germline values: CDR1 MRHNA, CDR2 SNTAGT. V lost 2 bases, J lost 1 base, and 17 bases lay in between. This CDR3 reads CASSDRHRLPQNTGELFF. The DNA for the CDR3 is TGTGCCAGCAGTGACCGACACAGACTACCTCAGAACACCGGGGAGCTGTTTTTT.

The chain employs TRBV30 and TRBJ2-1; 7 bases line up with TRBD2. Trimming took 0 bases from V and 8 from J; bases not matched to a gene: 7. The germline V gene encodes CDR1 GTSNPN and CDR2 SVGIG (reference sequence). This CDR3 comprises 14 residues. The DNA for the CDR3 is TGTGCCTGGAGTGTCTTGGCGGGAGACGATGAGCAGTTCTTC. Its translation is CAWSVLAGDDEQFF.

The rearrangement joins TRBV5-3 to TRBJ2-1; 8 nucleotides line up with TRBD2. TRBV5-3 is an ORF; its function is uncertain. V shed 4 bases and J 0 bases; nucleotides not matched to a gene: 15. The CDR3 sequence is 19 residues long. The CDR3 DNA reads TGTGCCAGAAGCATGCCAGCGGGAGACCCCTCGAGCTCCTACAATGAGCAGTTCTTC. It translates to CARSMPAGDPSSSYNEQFF.

The CDR3 DNA reads TGCGCCAGCAGCCAAGATCGTGCTAGCGAGTGGAACAATACGCAGTATTTT. Translation gives CASSQDRASEWNNTQYF. This sequence joins TRBV4-3 and TRBJ2-3, with a possible D match to TRBD2 (6 bases). The CDR3 runs to 17 residues. V was cut by 0 bases and J by 7 bases, with 20 bases left in between. CDR1 and CDR2 (germline): LGHNA, YSLEER.

The V gene is TRBV19, the J gene TRBJ2-1; 14 positions match TRBD2. Germline CDR1 reads LNHDA; CDR2 reads SQIVND (reference sequence). After removal of 0 bases from V and 0 bases from J, the junction contained 7 bases not matched to a gene. The CDR3 contains 20 residues. In DNA form, the CDR3 reads TGTGCCAGTAGTATAGAGGGACTAGCGGGAGAGCCGAGCTCCTACAATGAGCAGTTCTTC. Amino acid sequence: CASSIEGLAGEPSSYNEQFF.

This clone has a handful of counts. CDR3 bases: TGCGCCAGCAGCTTCCCTACGACTAGCGGGCACAATGAGCAGTTCTTC. Its protein is CASSFPTTSGHNEQFF. The chain joins TRBV5-1 to TRBJ2-1; 10 nucleotides agree with TRBD2. J gave up 5 bases and V 2 bases, and 7 bases lay outside the gene matches. Germline CDR1 and CDR2: SGHRS and YFSETQ. This CDR3 is built from 16 residues.

The V gene is TRBV5-1, the J gene TRBJ1-2; D unresolved. From germline, CDR1 is SGHRS and CDR2 YFSETQ. V was cut by 2 bases and J by 4 bases, with 9 bases left in between. The CDR3 totals 13 residues. The CDR3 protein is CASSFEEGYGYTF. CDR3 nucleotide sequence: TGCGCCAGCAGCTTCGAGGAAGGCTATGGCTACACCTTC. The whole variable domain, remainder taken from reference TRBV5-1 and TRBJ1-2, is KAGVTQTPRYLIKTRGQQVTLSCSPISGHRSVSWYQQTPGQGLQFLFEYFSETQRNKGNFPGRFSGRQFSNSRSEMNVSTLELGDSALYLCASSFEEGYGYTFGSGTRLTVV.

The J gene is TRBJ2-3, the V gene TRBV10-1; 12 bases map to TRBD2. The CDR3 contains 15 residues. J gave up 4 bases and V 5 bases, and 4 bases lay outside the gene matches. Germline V gene sequence: CDR1 WNHNN, CDR2 SYGVQD (reference sequence). CDR3 DNA sequence: TGCGCCAGCAGTCGACTAGCGGGAGTCTCAGATACGCAGTATTTT. It codes for CASSRLAGVSDTQYF.

The chain uses TRBV27 and TRBJ2-3; D is undetermined. This CDR3 contains 14 residues. V lost 4 bases and J 0 bases, leaving 8 bases between the germline ends. Germline CDR1 is MNHEY and CDR2 is SMNVEV (reference sequence). This chain's CDR3 is CASSSPRSTDTQYF. The CDR3 nucleotides read TGTGCCAGCAGTTCCCCGCGAAGCACAGATACGCAGTATTTT.

V is TRBV28 and J is TRBJ1-5; a weak D match, TRBD1 (5 bases). Germline CDR1 reads MDHEN; CDR2 reads SYDVKM. V dropped 7 bases and J dropped 4 bases, with 26 bases sitting between them. This CDR3 region has 18 residues. The CDR3 bases are TGTGCCAGCACCATTAAATTTGGGGCGGCCGGCCCGAATCAGCCCCAGCATTTT. Its translation: CASTIKFGAAGPNQPQHF.

The V gene is TRBV5-1, the J gene TRBJ2-1; unclear D gene. CDR3 length: 15 residues. The germline CDR1 and CDR2 sequences are SGHRS and YFSETQ. V was pared by 0 bases and J by 2 bases, with 9 bases between. Here the CDR3 DNA reads TGCGCCAGCAGCTTGGCATTAGCCACCTACAATGAGCAGTTCTTC. Translation: CASSLALATYNEQFF.

V and J are TRBV4-1 and TRBJ1-5; 10 nucleotides agree with TRBD1. This CDR3 has 19 amino acids. Germline V gives CDR1 MGHRA, CDR2 YSYEKL. Trimming at V came to 3 bases and at J to 5 bases, leaving 16 bases not matched to a gene. The CDR3 loop reads CASSHQPLGTGQGYQPQHF. The CDR3 DNA sequence: TGCGCCAGCAGCCACCAACCCTTGGGAACGGGACAGGGGTATCAGCCCCAGCATTTT.

V gene TRBV4-1 combines with J gene TRBJ1-5; D remains unclear. Germline V gene lookup returns CDR1 MGHRA and CDR2 YSYEKL. This CDR3 is 14 amino acids long. V gave up 0 bases and J gave up 4 bases, with 7 bases separating them. DNA for the CDR3: TGCGCCAGCAGCCAAGATAGGGAGAATCAGCCCCAGCATTTT. Its protein product is CASSQDRENQPQHF.

This chain joins TRBV4-2 and TRBJ2-3, with 7 nucleotides matching TRBD2. CDR3 length: 16 amino acids. The V gene end was trimmed by 6 bases and the J gene end by 6 bases; junction bases not matched to a gene: 15. The germline V gene encodes CDR1 LGHNA and CDR2 YNFKEQ. DNA for the CDR3: TGTGCCAGCAGGCGAAGGGCTAGCGGATCCCCCGATACGCAGTATTTT. This codes for CASRRRASGSPDTQYF.

The chain has TRBV5-1 and TRBJ2-7; 8 bases are shared with TRBD1. Germline V gene lookup returns CDR1 SGHRS and CDR2 YFSETQ. The trim removed 0 bases at V and 0 bases at J, leaving 26 bases unmatched. The CDR3 has 23 amino acids. CDR3 DNA: TGCGCCAGCAGCTTGGAGGGCAGGGGGCGGCAGTCGGACCCCTTTACCCCCTCCTACGAGCAGTACTTC. This gives the protein CASSLEGRGRQSDPFTPSYEQYF.

The gene calls are TRBV7-9 and TRBJ1-2, with D tentatively TRBD1 (5 bases). The length of the CDR3 is 14 residues. With 1 base removed from V and 4 bases from J, the gap between germline ends came to 10 bases. The germline V gene has CDR1 SEHNR and CDR2 FQNEAQ (reference sequence). Here the CDR3 DNA reads TGTGCCAGCAGCTTAGTCAGGGATGGCTATGGCTACACCTTC. Its protein product is CASSLVRDGYGYTF.

In its sample, this clone was seen a few times. The chain joins TRBV2 to TRBJ2-1, with no clear D. The CDR3 sequence is 14 residues long. In germline, CDR1 is SNHLY, CDR2 FYNNEI. Trimming stripped 6 bases from V and 4 bases from J, with 13 bases between. CDR3 protein: CASSAGSPYNEQFF. The CDR3 DNA reads TGTGCCAGCAGCGCCGGGTCCCCGTACAATGAGCAGTTCTTC.

In nucleotides, the CDR3 is TGTGCCAGCAGGCCGAACAAAACCCCCTACGAGCAGTACTTC. Protein: CASRPNKTPYEQYF. The genes are TRBV5-6 and TRBJ2-7; D not resolved. CDR3 size: 14 residues. Per the germline V gene, CDR1 is SGHDT and CDR2 is YYEEEE. V lost 5 bases and J lost 2, with 14 bases in between. Together with reference TRBV5-6 and TRBJ2-7, the CDR3 gives the full variable domain: DAGVTQSPTHLIKTRGQQVTLRCSPKSGHDTVSWYQQALGQGPQFIFQYYEEEERQRGNFPDRFSGHQFPNYSSELNVNALLLGDSALYLCASRPNKTPYEQYFGPGTRLTVT.

J is TRBJ1-2 and V is TRBV28, with D perhaps matching TRBD1 (5 bases). Trimming removed 7 bases at V and 8 bases at J, with 20 bases between. CDR3 length: 14 residues. Germline V gene lookup returns CDR1 MDHEN and CDR2 SYDVKM. CDR3 nucleotides: TGTGCCAGCACCCTTGGCGTGGCAGGGTTCGGCTACACCTTC. Amino acids: CASTLGVAGFGYTF.

V gene TRBV7-2 combines with J gene TRBJ2-3, with D possibly matching TRBD2 (6 bases). Between the trimmed V and J ends, which lost 7 bases and 4 bases, there was a span of 15 bases. Germline V gene lookup returns CDR1 SGHTA and CDR2 FQGNSA. The CDR3 contains 14 residues. The CDR3 is CASTTRDFADTQYF. The CDR3 DNA sequence: TGTGCCAGCACGACTCGGGACTTTGCAGATACGCAGTATTTT.

The chain uses TRBV10-2 and TRBJ2-3; no clear D. In germline, CDR1 is WSHSY, CDR2 SAAADI. CDR3 length: 16 residues. V lost 5 bases, J lost 3 bases, and 18 bases lay in between. CDR3 in amino acids: CASSLPLPVPTDTQYF. The CDR3 DNA is TGCGCCAGCAGTCTACCCCTACCCGTGCCAACAGATACGCAGTATTTT.

The rearrangement joins TRBV28 to TRBJ2-7; tentatively, D is TRBD1 (5 bases). From germline, CDR1 is MDHEN and CDR2 SYDVKM. This CDR3 region has 14 residues. Trimming shortened V by 4 bases and J by 2 bases, and 12 bases separated the two germline ends. Written as DNA, the CDR3 is TGTGCCAGCAGTTATGACAGTTGGCCCTACGAGCAGTACTTC. It translates to CASSYDSWPYEQYF.

This chain connects TRBV6-6 to TRBJ2-7; a possible D gene is TRBD2 (5 bases). Germline loops: CDR1 MNHNY, CDR2 SVGAGI (reference sequence). The V end lost 0 bases, the J end lost 5 bases, and 11 bases lay between the germline ends. CDR3 length: 14 residues. This CDR3 reads CASSYSGSSDEQYF. The DNA for the CDR3 is TGTGCCAGCAGTTACTCCGGCAGTAGCGACGAGCAGTACTTC.

The chain is built from TRBV29-1 and TRBJ2-2, with 13 bases lining up with TRBD2. The germline CDR1 and CDR2 sequences are SQVTM and ANQGSEA. The CDR3 has 16 residues. V lost 4 bases and J lost 1; bases outside the gene matches: 3. DNA for the CDR3: TGCAGCGTTGGGACTAGCGGGAGAGGGAACACCGGGGAGCTGTTTTTT. Protein: CSVGTSGRGNTGELFF.

The J gene is TRBJ1-4, the V gene TRBV28; no clear D. The CDR3 contains 15 residues. V shed 3 bases and J shed 5 bases, with 13 bases lying between them. In germline, CDR1 is MDHEN, CDR2 SYDVKM. The CDR3 protein is CASSFGRRRNEKLFF. The CDR3 DNA sequence: TGTGCCAGCAGTTTTGGTCGCAGGAGGAATGAAAAACTGTTTTTT. Full variable domain (missing parts from reference TRBV28 and TRBJ1-4): DVKVTQSSRYLVKRTGEKVFLECVQDMDHENMFWYRQDPGLGLRLIYFSYDVKMKEKGDIPEGYSVSREKKERFSLILESASTNQTSMYLCASSFGRRRNEKLFFGSGTQLSVL.

The genes are TRBV25-1 and TRBJ2-3; TRBD1 matches at 8 bases. J was trimmed by 0 bases and V by 4 bases; bases with no gene match: 3. The CDR3 consists of 15 residues. From germline, CDR1 is MGHDK and CDR2 SYGVNS. CDR3 protein: CASSGAGGSTDTQYF. Here the CDR3 DNA reads TGTGCCAGCAGTGGGGCAGGGGGCAGCACAGATACGCAGTATTTT.

The chain carries TRBV13 and TRBJ2-2, with 10 nucleotides matching TRBD2. The V and J ends lost 6 bases and 4 bases, in that order; junction bases with no gene match: 11. The CDR3 runs 17 residues. The germline V gene has CDR1 PRHDT and CDR2 FYEKMQ (reference sequence). In DNA form, the CDR3 reads TGTGCCAGCAGAAAAGGTCTAGCGGGAGATGGCACCGGGGAGCTGTTTTTT. Amino acids: CASRKGLAGDGTGELFF.